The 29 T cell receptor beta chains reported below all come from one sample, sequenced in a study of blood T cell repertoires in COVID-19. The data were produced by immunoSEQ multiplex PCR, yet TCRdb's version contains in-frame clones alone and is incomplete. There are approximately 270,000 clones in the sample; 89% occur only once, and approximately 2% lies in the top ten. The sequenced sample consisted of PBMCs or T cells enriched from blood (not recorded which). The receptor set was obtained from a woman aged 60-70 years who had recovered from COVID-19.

The CDR3 reads CASSLVGGNEQFF. CDR3 DNA: TGTGCCAGCAGCTTAGTTGGCGGCAATGAGCAGTTCTTC. J is TRBJ2-1 and V is TRBV11-3, with D unresolved. Germline CDR1 and CDR2: SGHNT and YENEEA. CDR3 length: 13 residues. V was trimmed by 1 base and J by 6 bases, leaving 7 bases between them.

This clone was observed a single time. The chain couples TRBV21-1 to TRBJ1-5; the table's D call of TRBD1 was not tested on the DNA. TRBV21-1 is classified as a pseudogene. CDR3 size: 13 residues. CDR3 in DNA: TGTGCCAGCAGCAGATCGGCGGGACAGACCCAGCATTTT. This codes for CASSRSAGQTQHF.

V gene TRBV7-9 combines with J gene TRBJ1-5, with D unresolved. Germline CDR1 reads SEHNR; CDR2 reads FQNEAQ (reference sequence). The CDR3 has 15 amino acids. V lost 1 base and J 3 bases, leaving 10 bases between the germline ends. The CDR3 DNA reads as TGTGCCAGCAGCTTAGGTGGGAGTGCCAATCAGCCCCAGCATTTT. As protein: CASSLGGSANQPQHF. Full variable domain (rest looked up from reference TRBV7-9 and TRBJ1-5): DTGVSQNPRHKITKRGQNVTFRCDPISEHNRLYWYRQTLGQGPEFLTYFQNEAQLEKSRLLSDRFSAERPKGSFSTLEIQRTEQGDSAMYLCASSLGGSANQPQHFGDGTRLSIL.

CDR3 region: CASSYFGPHSNQPQHF. For the CDR3, the DNA is TGTGCCAGCAGTTACTTCGGTCCGCATAGCAATCAGCCCCAGCATTTT. The J gene is TRBJ1-5, the V gene TRBV6-5; no reliable D call. The CDR3 loop spans 16 amino acids. Trimming took off 1 base at V and 0 bases at J, with 10 bases between the two ends. Germline V gene sequence: CDR1 MNHEY, CDR2 SVGAGI.

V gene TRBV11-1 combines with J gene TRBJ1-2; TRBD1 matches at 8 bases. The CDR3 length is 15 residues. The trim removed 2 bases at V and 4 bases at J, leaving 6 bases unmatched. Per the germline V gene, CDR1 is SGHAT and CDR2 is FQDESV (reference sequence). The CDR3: CASSLSGTGIYGYTF. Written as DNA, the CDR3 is TGTGCCAGCAGCTTATCCGGGACAGGCATCTATGGCTACACCTTC.

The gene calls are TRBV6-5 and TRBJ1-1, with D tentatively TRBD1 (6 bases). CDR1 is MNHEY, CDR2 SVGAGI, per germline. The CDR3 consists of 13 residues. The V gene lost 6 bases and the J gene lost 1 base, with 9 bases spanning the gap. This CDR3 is CASRGAANTEAFF. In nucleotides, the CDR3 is TGTGCCAGCAGGGGGGCGGCGAACACTGAAGCTTTCTTT.

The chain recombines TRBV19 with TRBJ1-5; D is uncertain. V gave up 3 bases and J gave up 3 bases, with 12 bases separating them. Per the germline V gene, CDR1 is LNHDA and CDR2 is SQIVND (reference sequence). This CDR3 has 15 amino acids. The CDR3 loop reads CASSMMSGINQPQHF. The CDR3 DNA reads TGTGCCAGTAGTATGATGTCCGGTATCAATCAGCCCCAGCATTTT.

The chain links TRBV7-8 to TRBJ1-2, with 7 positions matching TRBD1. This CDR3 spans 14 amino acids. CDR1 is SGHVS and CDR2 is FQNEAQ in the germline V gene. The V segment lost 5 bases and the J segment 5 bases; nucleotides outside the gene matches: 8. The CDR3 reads CASSMGQTHYGYTF. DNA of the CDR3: TGTGCCAGCAGCATGGGACAGACCCATTATGGCTACACCTTC.

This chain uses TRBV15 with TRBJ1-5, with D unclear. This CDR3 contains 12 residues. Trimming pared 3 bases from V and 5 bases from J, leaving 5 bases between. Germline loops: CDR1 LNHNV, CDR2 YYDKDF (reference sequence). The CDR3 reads CATSRDYQPQHF. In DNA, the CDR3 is TGTGCCACCAGCAGGGACTATCAGCCCCAGCATTTT.

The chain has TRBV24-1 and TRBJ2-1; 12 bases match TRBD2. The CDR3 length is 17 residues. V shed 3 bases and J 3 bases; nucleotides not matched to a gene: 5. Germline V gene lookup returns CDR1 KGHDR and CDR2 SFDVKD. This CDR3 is CATSDTTSGGLYNEQFF. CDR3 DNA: TGTGCCACCAGTGATACGACTAGCGGGGGTCTCTACAATGAGCAGTTCTTC.

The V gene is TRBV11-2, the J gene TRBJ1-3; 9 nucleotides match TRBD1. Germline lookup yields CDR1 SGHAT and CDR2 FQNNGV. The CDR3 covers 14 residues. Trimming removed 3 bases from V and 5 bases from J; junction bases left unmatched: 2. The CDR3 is CASSLDRGRNTIYF. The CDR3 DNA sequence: TGTGCCAGCAGCTTGGACAGGGGCCGAAACACCATATATTTT.

The CDR3 region has the DNA TGTGCCAGCAGCCCAGTTTCGTTCAATGAGCAGTTCTTC. It codes for CASSPVSFNEQFF. The rearrangement links TRBV7-9 to TRBJ2-1; D remains ambiguous. There are 13 residues in the CDR3. In germline, CDR1 is SEHNR, CDR2 FQNEAQ (reference sequence). With 5 bases removed from V and 6 bases from J, the gap between germline ends came to 11 bases.

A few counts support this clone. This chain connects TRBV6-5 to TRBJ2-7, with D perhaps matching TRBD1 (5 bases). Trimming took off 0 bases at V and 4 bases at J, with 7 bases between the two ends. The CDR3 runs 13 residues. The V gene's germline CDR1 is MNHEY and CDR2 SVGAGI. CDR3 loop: CASSYSAGYEQYF. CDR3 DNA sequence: TGTGCCAGCAGTTACTCGGCAGGGTACGAGCAGTACTTC.

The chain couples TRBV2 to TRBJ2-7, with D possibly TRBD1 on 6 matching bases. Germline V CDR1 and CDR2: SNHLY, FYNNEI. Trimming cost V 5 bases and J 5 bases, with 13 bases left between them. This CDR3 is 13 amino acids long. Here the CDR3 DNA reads TGTGCCAGCAGTTCACAGGGAATCAACGAGCAGTACTTC. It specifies CASSSQGINEQYF.

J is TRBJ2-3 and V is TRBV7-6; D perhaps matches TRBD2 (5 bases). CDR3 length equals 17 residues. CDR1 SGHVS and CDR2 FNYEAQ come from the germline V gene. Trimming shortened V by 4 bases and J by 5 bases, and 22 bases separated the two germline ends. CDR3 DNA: TGTGCCAGCAGCTCAGAAACTGACTCACCCGAGGGAGATACGCAGTATTTT. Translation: CASSSETDSPEGDTQYF. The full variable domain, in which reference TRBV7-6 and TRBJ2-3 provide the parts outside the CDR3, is GAGVSQSPRYKVTKRGQDVALRCDPISGHVSLYWYRQALGQGPEFLTYFNYEAQQDKSGLPNDRFSAERPEGSISTLTIQRTEQRDSAMYRCASSSETDSPEGDTQYFGPGTRLTVL.

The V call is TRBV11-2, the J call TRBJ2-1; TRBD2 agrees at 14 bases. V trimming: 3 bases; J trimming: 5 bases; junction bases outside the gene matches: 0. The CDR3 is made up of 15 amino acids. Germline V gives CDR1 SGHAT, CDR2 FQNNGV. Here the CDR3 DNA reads TGTGCCAGCAGCTTGGGACTAGCGGGAGACAATGAGCAGTTCTTC. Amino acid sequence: CASSLGLAGDNEQFF.

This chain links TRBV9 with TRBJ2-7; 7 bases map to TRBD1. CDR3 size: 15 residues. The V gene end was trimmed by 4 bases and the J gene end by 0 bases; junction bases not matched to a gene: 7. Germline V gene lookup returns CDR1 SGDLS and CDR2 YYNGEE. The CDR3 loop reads CASSPGDRPSYEQYF. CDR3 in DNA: TGTGCCAGCAGCCCAGGGGACAGACCCTCCTACGAGCAGTACTTC. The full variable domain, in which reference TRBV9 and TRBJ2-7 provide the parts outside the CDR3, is DSGVTQTPKHLITATGQRVTLRCSPRSGDLSVYWYQQSLDQGLQFLIQYYNGEERAKGNILERFSAQQFPDLHSELNLSSLELGDSALYFCASSPGDRPSYEQYFGPGTRLTVT.

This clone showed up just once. CDR3 amino acids: CASSELPSGGKSDGYTF. Here the CDR3 DNA reads TGTGCCAGCAGTGAACTGCCATCGGGGGGTAAAAGTGATGGCTACACCTTC. This chain uses TRBV2 with TRBJ1-2; possible D gene TRBD1, 5 bases. V lost 2 bases and J lost 6, with 22 bases in between. Germline V gives CDR1 SNHLY, CDR2 FYNNEI. The CDR3 is made up of 17 amino acids.

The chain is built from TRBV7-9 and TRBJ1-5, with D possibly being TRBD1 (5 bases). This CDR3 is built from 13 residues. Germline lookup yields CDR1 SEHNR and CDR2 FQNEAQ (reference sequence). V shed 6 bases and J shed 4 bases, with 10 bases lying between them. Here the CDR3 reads CASSFDRNQPQHF. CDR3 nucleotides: TGTGCCAGCAGTTTCGACAGAAATCAGCCCCAGCATTTT.

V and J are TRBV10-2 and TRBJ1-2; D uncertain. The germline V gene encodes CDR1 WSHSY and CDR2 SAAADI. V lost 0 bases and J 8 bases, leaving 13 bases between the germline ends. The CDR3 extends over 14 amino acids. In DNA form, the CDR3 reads TGCGCCAGCAGTGAGTCGAGCGGATTTGGGGGCTACACCTTC. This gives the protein CASSESSGFGGYTF.

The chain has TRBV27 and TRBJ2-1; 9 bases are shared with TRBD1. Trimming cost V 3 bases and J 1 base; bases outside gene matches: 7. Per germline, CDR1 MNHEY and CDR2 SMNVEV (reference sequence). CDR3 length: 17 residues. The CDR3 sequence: CASSFLPGTGSYNEQFF. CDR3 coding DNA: TGTGCCAGCAGTTTCCTCCCCGGGACAGGGTCCTACAATGAGCAGTTCTTC.

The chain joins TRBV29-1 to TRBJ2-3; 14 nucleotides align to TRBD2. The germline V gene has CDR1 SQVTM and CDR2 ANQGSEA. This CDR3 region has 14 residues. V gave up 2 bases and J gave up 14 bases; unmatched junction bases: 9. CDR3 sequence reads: CSVERGLAGDNRYF. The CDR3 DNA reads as TGCAGCGTTGAACGGGGACTAGCGGGGGATAATAGGTATTTT.

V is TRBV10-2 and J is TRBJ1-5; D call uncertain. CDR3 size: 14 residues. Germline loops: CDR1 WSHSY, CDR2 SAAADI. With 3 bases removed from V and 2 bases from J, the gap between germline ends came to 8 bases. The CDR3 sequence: CASSDRLRNQPQHF. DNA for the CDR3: TGCGCCAGCAGTGACAGGCTCCGCAATCAGCCCCAGCATTTT.

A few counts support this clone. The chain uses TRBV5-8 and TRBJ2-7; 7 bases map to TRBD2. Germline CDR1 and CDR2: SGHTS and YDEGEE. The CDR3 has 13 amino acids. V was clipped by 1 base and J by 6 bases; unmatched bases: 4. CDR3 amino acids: CASSLRGSVEQYF. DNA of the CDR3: TGTGCCAGCAGCTTGCGCGGGAGTGTCGAGCAGTACTTC.

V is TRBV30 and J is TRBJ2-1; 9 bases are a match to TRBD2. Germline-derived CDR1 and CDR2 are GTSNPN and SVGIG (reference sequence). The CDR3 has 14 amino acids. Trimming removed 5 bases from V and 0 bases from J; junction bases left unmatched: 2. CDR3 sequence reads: CAWGGGASYNEQFF. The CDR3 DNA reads TGTGCCTGGGGCGGGGGGGCCTCCTACAATGAGCAGTTCTTC.

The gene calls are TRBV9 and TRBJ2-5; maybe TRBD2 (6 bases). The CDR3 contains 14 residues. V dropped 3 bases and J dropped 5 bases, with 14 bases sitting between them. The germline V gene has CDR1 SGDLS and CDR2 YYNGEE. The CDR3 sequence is CASSALGLGETQYF. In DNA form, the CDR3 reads TGTGCCAGCAGCGCCCTGGGACTTGGGGAGACCCAGTACTTC.

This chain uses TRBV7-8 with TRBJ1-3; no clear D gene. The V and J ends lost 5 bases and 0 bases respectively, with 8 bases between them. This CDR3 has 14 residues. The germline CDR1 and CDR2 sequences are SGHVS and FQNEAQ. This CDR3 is CASSQTVSGNTIYF. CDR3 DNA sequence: TGTGCCAGCAGCCAAACGGTCTCTGGAAACACCATATATTTT.

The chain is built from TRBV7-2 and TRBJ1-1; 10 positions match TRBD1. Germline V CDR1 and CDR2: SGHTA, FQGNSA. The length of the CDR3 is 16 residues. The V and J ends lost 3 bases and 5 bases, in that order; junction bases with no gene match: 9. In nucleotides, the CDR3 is TGTGCCAGCAGCTTTTGGACAGGGGGATTCAGGACTGAAGCTTTCTTT. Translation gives CASSFWTGGFRTEAFF.

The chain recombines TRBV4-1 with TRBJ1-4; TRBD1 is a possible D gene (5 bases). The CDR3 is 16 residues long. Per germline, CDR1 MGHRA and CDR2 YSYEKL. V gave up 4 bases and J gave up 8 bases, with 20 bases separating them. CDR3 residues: CASSPQGRPVGEKLFF. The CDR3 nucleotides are TGCGCCAGCAGCCCCCAGGGCCGTCCGGTGGGGGAAAAACTGTTTTTT.